The text below deals with one T cell receptor beta chain. Methods used by the authors: Reference gene primer amplification yielded estimated nucleated cell counts. Assay: immunoSEQ multiplex PCR; the TCRdb copy retains only in-frame clones and omits some. The DNA gave D and trimming, while V, J and clone size come from that table. The data show more than 130,000 clones, approximately 80% seen once. The data were taken from a study of blood T cell repertoires in COVID-19. About the study: Italy, Spain and the United States were the sources of the convalescent and acute COVID-19 samples. The analysed material was cDNA or gDNA that came from T cells, B-cell-depleted T cells, or PBMCs.

Per germline, CDR1 PRHDT and CDR2 FYEKMQ (reference sequence). The CDR3 runs to 15 residues. Between the trimmed V and J ends, which lost 5 bases and 2 bases, there was a span of 14 bases. Input material: peripheral blood. The chain employs TRBV13 and TRBJ2-3; TRBD2 might be the D (6 bases). The sequence derives from a human donor in a cohort sampled during active COVID-19. The CDR3 here is CASSPGVSATDTQYF. CDR3 in DNA: TGTGCCAGCAGCCCGGGGGTGAGCGCCACAGATACGCAGTATTTT. Combining the CDR3 with reference TRBV13 and TRBJ2-3 gives the whole variable domain AAGVIQSPRHLIKEKRETATLKCYPIPRHDTVYWYQQGPGQDPQFLISFYEKMQSDKGSIPDRFSAQQFSDYHSELNMSSLELGDSALYFCASSPGVSATDTQYFGPGTRLTVL.